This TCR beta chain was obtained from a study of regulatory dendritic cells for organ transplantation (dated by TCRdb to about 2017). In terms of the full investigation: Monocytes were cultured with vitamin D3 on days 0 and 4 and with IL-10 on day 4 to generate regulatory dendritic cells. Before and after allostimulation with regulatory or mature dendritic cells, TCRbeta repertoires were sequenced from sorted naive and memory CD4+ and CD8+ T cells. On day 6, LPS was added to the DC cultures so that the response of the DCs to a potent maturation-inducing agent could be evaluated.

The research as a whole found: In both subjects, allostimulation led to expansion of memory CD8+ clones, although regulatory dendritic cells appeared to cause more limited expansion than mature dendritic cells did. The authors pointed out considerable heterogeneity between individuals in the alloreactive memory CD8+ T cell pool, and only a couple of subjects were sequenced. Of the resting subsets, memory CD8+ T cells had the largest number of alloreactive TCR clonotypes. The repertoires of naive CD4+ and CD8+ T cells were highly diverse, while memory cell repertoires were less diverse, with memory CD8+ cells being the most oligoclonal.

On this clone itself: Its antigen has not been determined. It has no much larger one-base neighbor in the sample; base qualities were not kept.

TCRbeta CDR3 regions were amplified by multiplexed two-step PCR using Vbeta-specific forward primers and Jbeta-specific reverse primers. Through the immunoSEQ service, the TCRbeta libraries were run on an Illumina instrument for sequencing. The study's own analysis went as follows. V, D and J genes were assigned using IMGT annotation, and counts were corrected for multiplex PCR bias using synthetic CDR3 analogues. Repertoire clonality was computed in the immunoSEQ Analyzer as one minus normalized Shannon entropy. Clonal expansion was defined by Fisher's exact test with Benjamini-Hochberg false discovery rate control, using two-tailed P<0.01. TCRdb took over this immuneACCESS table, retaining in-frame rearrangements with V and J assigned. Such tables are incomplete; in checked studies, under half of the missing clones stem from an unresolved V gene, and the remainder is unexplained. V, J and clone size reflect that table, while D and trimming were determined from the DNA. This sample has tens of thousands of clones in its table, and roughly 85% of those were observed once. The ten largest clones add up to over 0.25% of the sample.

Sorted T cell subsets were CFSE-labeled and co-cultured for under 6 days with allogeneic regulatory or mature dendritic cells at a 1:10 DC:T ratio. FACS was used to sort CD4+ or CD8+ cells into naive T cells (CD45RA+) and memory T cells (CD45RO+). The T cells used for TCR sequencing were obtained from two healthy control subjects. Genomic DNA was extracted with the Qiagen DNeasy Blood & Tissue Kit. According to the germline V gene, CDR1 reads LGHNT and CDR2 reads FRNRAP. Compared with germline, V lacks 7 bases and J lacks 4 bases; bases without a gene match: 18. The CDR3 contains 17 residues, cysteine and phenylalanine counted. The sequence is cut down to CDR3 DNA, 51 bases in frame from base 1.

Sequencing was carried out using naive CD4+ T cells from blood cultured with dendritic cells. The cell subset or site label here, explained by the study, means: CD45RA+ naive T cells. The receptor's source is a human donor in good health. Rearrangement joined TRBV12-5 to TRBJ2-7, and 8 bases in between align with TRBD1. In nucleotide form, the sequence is TGTGCTAGTGCCTTGTTCGGGTGGGGACAGGAAAGTTACGAGCAGTACTTC. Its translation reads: CASALFGWGQESYEQYF. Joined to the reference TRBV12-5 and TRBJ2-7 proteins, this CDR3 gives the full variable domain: DARVTQTPRHKVTEMGQEVTMRCQPILGHNTVFWYRQTMMQGLELLAYFRNRAPLDDSGMPKDRFSAEMPDATLATLKIQPSEPRDSAVYFCASALFGWGQESYEQYFGPGTRLTVT.